This TCR beta chain was sequenced for a study of T cells after somatic rescue of genetic block. This table comes from immunoSEQ multiplex PCR, and its TCRdb copy is limited to in-frame clones, with some not included. The table includes 95,000 to 120,000 clones, about nine tenths detected once. Germline CDR1 is LNHDA and CDR2 is SQIVND (reference sequence). The CDR3 has 14 amino acids. Between the trimmed V and J ends, which lost 1 base and 2 bases, there was a span of 5 bases. The J gene is TRBJ2-2, the V gene TRBV19; D gene uncertain. This clonotype originated in a woman aged 18-29 years. Sequencing was carried out using peripheral blood mononuclear cells (PBMCs). CDR3 loop: CASSIGSNTGELFF. CDR3 coding DNA: TGTGCCAGTAGTATAGGAAGTAACACCGGGGAGCTGTTTTTT.